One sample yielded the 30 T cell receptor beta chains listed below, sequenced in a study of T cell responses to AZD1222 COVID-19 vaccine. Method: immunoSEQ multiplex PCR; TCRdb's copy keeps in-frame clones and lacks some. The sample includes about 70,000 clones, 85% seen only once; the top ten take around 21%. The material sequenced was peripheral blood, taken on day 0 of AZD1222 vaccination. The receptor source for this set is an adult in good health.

The CDR3, as DNA: TGCAGCGTTGGGACAGACGAGCAGTACTTC. Translated, it gives CSVGTDEQYF. The chain couples TRBV29-1 to TRBJ2-7, with D tentatively TRBD1 (6 bases). The CDR3 loop spans 10 amino acids. Germline CDR1 reads SQVTM; CDR2 reads ANQGSEA. V lost 4 bases and J 5 bases, leaving 6 bases between the germline ends.

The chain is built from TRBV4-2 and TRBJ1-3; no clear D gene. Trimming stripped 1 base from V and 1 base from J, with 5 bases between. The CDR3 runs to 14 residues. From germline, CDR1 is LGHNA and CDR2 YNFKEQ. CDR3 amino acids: CASSQGASGNTIYF. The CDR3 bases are TGTGCCAGCAGCCAAGGGGCGTCTGGAAACACCATATATTTT.

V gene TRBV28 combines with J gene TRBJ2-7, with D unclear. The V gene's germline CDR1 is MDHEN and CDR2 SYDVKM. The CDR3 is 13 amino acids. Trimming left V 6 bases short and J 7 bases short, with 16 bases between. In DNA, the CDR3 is TGTGCCAGCAGCCTCCATCAATACAAAGAGCAGTACTTC. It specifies CASSLHQYKEQYF. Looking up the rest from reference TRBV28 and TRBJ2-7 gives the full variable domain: DVKVTQSSRYLVKRTGEKVFLECVQDMDHENMFWYRQDPGLGLRLIYFSYDVKMKEKGDIPEGYSVSREKKERFSLILESASTNQTSMYLCASSLHQYKEQYFGPGTRLTVT.

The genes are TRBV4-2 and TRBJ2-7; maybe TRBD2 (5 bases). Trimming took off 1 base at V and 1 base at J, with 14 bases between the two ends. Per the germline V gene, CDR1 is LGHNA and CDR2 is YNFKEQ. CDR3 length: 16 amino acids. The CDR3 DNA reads TGTGCCAGCAGCCAAGTAGGTGCGAGGGTATCCTACGAGCAGTACTTC. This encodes CASSQVGARVSYEQYF.

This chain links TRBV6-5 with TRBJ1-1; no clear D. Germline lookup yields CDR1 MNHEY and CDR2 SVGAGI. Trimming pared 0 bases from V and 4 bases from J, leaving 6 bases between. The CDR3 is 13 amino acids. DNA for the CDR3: TGTGCCAGCAGTTACTCGAGGACCACTGAAGCTTTCTTT. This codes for CASSYSRTTEAFF.

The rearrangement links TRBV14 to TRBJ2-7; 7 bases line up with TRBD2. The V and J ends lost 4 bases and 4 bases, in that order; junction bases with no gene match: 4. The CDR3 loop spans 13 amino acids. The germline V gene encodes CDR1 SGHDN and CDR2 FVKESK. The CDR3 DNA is TGTGCCAGCAGCCTTAGCGGGTTGTACGAGCAGTACTTC. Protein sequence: CASSLSGLYEQYF.

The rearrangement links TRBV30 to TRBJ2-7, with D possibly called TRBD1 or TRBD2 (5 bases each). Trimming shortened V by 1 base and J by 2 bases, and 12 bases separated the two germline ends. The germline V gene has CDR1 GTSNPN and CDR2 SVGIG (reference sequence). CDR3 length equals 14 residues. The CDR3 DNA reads TGTGCCTGGAGTGCTAGGGACGCTACCTACGAGCAGTACTTC. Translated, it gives CAWSARDATYEQYF.

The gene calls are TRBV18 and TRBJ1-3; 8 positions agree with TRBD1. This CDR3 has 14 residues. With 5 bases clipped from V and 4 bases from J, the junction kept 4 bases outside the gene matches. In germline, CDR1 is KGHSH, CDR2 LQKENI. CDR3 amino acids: CASSAGQEGNTIYF. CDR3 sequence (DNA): TGTGCCAGCTCAGCGGGACAGGAGGGAAACACCATATATTTT.

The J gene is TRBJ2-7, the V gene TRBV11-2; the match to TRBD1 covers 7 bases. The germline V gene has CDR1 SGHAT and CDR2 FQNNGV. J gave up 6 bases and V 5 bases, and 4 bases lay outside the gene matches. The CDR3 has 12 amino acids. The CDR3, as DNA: TGTGCCAGCAGCCCGACAGGGTTCGAGCAGTACTTC. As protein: CASSPTGFEQYF.

CDR3 sequence: CSASTGISAYEQYF. The CDR3 DNA follows: TGCAGTGCTAGTACAGGGATATCAGCCTACGAGCAGTACTTC. V is TRBV20-1 and J is TRBJ2-7; D is perhaps TRBD1 (6 bases). Germline V gene sequence: CDR1 DFQATT, CDR2 SNEGSKA (reference sequence). V lost 3 bases and J lost 2, with 14 bases in between. CDR3 length: 14 amino acids.

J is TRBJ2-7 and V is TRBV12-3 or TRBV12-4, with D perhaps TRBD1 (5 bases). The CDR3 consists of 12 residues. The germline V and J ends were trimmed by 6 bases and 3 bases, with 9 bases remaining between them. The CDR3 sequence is CASSHQGYEQYF. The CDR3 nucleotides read TGTGCCAGCAGCCACCAGGGCTACGAGCAGTACTTC.

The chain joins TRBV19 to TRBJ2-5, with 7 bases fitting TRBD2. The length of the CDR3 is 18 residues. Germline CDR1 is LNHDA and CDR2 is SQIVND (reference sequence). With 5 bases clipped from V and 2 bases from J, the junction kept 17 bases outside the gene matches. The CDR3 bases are TGTGCCAGTAGTCTCTTCCGGGGAGCGGGACTCTTGCAAGAGACCCAGTACTTC. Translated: CASSLFRGAGLLQETQYF.

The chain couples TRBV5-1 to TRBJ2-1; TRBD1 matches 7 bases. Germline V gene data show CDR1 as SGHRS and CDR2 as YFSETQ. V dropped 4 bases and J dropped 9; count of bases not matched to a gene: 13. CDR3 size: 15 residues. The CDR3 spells CASSPTGLEGAEQFF. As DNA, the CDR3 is TGCGCCAGCAGCCCGACCGGACTCGAGGGGGCTGAGCAGTTCTTC.

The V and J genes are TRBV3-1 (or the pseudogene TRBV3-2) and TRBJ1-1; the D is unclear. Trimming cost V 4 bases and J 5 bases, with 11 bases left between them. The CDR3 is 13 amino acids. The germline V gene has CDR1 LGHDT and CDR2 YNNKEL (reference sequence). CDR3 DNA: TGTGCCAGCAGCCCCTCCGGGTTGACTGAAGCTTTCTTT. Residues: CASSPSGLTEAFF.

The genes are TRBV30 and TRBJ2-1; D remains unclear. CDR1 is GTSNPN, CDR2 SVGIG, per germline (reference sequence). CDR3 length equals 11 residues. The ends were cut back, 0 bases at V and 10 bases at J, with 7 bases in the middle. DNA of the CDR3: TGTGCCTGGAGTGTATTCGGAGAGCAGTTCTTC. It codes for CAWSVFGEQFF.

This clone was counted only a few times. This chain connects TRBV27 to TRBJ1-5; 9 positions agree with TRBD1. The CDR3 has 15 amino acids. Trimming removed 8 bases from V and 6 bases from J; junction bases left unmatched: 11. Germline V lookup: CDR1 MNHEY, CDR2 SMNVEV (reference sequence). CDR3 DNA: TGTGCCAGCGACTTTTGGGACAGGGAGGGTCAGCCCCAGCATTTT. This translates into CASDFWDREGQPQHF.

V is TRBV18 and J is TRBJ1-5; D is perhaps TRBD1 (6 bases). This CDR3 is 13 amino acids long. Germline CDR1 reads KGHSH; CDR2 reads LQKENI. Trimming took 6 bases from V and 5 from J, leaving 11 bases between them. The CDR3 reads CASSPRGDQPQHF. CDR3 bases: TGTGCCAGCTCCCCTAGGGGGGATCAGCCCCAGCATTTT.

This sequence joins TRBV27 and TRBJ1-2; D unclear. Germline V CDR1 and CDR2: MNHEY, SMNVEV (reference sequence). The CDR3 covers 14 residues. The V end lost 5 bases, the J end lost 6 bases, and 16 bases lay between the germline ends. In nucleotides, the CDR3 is TGTGCCAGCAGTGGCAAGGCCCGGCGGCATGGCTACACCTTC. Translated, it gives CASSGKARRHGYTF.

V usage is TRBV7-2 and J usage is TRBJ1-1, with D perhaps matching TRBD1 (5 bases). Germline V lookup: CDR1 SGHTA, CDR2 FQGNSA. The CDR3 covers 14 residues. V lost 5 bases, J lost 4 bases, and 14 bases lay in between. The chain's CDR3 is CASSPLNQGTEAFF. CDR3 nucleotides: TGTGCCAGCAGCCCTTTAAATCAGGGCACTGAAGCTTTCTTT.

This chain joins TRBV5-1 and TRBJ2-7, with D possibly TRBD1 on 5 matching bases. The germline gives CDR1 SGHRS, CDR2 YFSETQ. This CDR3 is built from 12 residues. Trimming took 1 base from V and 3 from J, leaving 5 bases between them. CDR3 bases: TGCGCCAGCAGCTTGAGGGGCTACGAGCAGTACTTC. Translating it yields CASSLRGYEQYF.

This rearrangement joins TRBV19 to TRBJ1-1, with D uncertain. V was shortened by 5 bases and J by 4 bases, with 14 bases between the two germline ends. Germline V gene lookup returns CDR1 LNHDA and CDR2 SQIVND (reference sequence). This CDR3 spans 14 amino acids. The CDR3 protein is CASSPYGRFTEAFF. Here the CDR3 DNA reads TGTGCCAGTAGTCCTTATGGACGGTTCACTGAAGCTTTCTTT. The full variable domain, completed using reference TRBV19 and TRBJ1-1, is DGGITQSPKYLFRKEGQNVTLSCEQNLNHDAMYWYRQDPGQGLRLIYYSQIVNDFQKGDIAEGYSVSREKKESFPLTVTSAQKNPTAFYLCASSPYGRFTEAFFGQGTRLTVV.

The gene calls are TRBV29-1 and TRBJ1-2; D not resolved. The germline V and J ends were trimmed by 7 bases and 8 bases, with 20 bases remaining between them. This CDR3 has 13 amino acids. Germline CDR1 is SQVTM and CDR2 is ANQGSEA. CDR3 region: CSASTDASGGYTF. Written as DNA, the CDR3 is TGCAGCGCCTCTACCGACGCGTCCGGCGGCTACACCTTC. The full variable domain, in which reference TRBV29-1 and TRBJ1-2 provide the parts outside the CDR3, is SAVISQKPSRDICQRGTSLTIQCQVDSQVTMMFWYRQQPGQSLTLIATANQGSEATYESGFVIDKFPISRPNLTFSTLTVSNMSPEDSSIYLCSASTDASGGYTFGSGTRLTVV.

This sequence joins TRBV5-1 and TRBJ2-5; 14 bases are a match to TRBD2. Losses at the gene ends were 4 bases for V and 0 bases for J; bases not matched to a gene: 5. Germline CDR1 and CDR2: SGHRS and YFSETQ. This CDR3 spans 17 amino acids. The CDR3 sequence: CASSVGLAGAHQETQYF. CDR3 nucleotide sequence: TGCGCCAGCAGCGTGGGACTAGCGGGGGCTCACCAAGAGACCCAGTACTTC.

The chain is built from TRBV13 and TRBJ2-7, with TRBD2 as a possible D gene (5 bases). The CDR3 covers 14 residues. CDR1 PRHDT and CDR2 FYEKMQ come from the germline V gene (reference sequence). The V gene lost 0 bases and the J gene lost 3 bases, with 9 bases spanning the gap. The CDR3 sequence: CASSLGTIVYEQYF. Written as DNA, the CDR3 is TGTGCCAGCAGCTTAGGGACTATCGTCTACGAGCAGTACTTC.

The CDR3 DNA reads TGTGCCAGCAGGCGGCAGGGGGATAAGGGCGAGCAGTACTTC. It translates to CASRRQGDKGEQYF. This chain uses TRBV7-9 with TRBJ2-7; 7 bases match TRBD1. The trim removed 6 bases at V and 6 bases at J, leaving 11 bases unmatched. CDR1 is SEHNR, CDR2 FQNEAQ, per germline (reference sequence). The CDR3 is 14 amino acids.

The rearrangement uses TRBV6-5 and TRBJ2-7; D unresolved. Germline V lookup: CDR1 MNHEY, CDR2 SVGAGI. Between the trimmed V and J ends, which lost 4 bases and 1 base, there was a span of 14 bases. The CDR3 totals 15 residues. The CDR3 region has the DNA TGTGCCAGCAGTTCCCAACATTACTCTTCCTACGAGCAGTACTTC. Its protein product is CASSSQHYSSYEQYF.

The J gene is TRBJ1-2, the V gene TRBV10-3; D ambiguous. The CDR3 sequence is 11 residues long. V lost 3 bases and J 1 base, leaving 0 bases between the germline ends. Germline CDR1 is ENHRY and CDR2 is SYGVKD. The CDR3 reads CAISDNYGYTF. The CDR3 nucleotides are TGTGCCATCAGTGATAACTATGGCTACACCTTC.

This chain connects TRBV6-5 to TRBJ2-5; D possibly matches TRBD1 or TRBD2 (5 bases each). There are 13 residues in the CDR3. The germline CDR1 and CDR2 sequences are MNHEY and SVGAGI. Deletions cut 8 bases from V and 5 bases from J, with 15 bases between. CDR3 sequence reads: CASADQGRETQYF. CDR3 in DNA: TGTGCCAGCGCCGATCAGGGACGGGAGACCCAGTACTTC.

The CDR3 region is CASSLLRGDYEQYF. The CDR3 coding sequence is TGCGCCAGCAGCTTACTCAGGGGCGACTACGAGCAGTACTTC. The V and J genes are TRBV5-1 and TRBJ2-7; D possibly corresponds to TRBD1 (6 bases). Trimming shortened V by 2 bases and J by 3 bases, and 12 bases separated the two germline ends. The germline gives CDR1 SGHRS, CDR2 YFSETQ. This CDR3 comprises 14 residues.

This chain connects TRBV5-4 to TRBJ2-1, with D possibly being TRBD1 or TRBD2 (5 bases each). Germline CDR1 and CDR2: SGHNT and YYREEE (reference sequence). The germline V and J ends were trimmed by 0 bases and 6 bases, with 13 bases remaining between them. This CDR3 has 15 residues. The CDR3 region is CASSLAVGASNEQFF. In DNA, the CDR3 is TGTGCCAGCAGCTTGGCCGTCGGGGCTAGCAATGAGCAGTTCTTC.